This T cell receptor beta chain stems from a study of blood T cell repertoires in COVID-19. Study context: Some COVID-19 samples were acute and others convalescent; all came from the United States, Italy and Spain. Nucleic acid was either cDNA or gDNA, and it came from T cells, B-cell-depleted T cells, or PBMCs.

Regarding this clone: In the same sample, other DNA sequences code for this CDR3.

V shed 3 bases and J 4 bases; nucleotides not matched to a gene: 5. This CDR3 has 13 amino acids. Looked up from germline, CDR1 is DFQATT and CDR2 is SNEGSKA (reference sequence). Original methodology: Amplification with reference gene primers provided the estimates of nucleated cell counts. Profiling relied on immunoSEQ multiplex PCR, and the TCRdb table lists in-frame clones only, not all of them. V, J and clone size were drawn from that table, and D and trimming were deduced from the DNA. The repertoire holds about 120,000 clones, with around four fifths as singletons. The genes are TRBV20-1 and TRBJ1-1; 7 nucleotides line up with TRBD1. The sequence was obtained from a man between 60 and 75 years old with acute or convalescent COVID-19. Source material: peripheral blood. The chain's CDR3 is CSASRQGVTEAFF. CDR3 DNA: TGCAGTGCTAGTAGACAGGGAGTCACTGAAGCTTTCTTT.